Below, 6 T cell receptor beta chains from the same sample are listed, as sequenced in a study of shared clonotypes between healthy human individuals. Produced via immunoSEQ multiplex PCR; TCRdb's table is partial and in-frame only. The sample includes roughly 1.4 million clones, approximately 98.5% of them seen just once. Sequenced input: naive CD4+ T cells sorted from blood. Subset meaning: CD45RA+ positively selected. The receptors shown here come from a man aged 25 to 40 in good health.

This chain joins TRBV5-8 and TRBJ2-1; 12 bases are shared with TRBD2. Germline lookup yields CDR1 SGHTS and CDR2 YDEGEE. The trim removed 2 bases at V and 5 bases at J, leaving 5 bases unmatched. This CDR3 is built from 16 residues. CDR3 in amino acids: CASSLETSGRHNEQFF. The CDR3 region has the DNA TGTGCCAGCAGCTTAGAAACTAGCGGGAGGCACAATGAGCAGTTCTTC.

The V gene is TRBV11-2, the J gene TRBJ1-1; no definite D call. V was pared by 2 bases and J by 7 bases, with 17 bases between. This CDR3 is built from 15 residues. Germline loops: CDR1 SGHAT, CDR2 FQNNGV. The CDR3 DNA reads as TGTGCCAGCAGCTTAATTGGCAGGATGGCCCGTGAAGCTTTCTTT. Protein product: CASSLIGRMAREAFF. The entire variable domain, with the rest obtained from reference TRBV11-2 and TRBJ1-1, is as follows: EAGVAQSPRYKIIEKRQSVAFWCNPISGHATLYWYQQILGQGPKLLIQFQNNGVVDDSQLPKDRFSAERLKGVDSTLKIQPAKLEDSAVYLCASSLIGRMAREAFFGQGTRLTVV.

This sequence joins TRBV11-2 and TRBJ2-1; 12 bases align to TRBD2. The CDR3 length is 17 residues. V shed 5 bases and J 6 bases; nucleotides not matched to a gene: 11. Germline V gene lookup returns CDR1 SGHAT and CDR2 FQNNGV. The CDR3 nucleotides are TGTGCCAGCAGCGAGACTAGCGGGAGATGGACCATCAATGAGCAGTTCTTC. It codes for CASSETSGRWTINEQFF.

The chain links TRBV5-1 to TRBJ1-3; weak D call: TRBD1 (6 bases). Germline V gene lookup returns CDR1 SGHRS and CDR2 YFSETQ. The CDR3 loop spans 14 amino acids. V dropped 4 bases and J dropped 2 bases, with 10 bases sitting between them. Here the CDR3 reads CASSVTGPGNTIYF. CDR3 DNA sequence: TGCGCCAGCAGCGTCACAGGGCCTGGAAACACCATATATTTT. The whole variable domain, filled in from reference TRBV5-1 and TRBJ1-3, reads KAGVTQTPRYLIKTRGQQVTLSCSPISGHRSVSWYQQTPGQGLQFLFEYFSETQRNKGNFPGRFSGRQFSNSRSEMNVSTLELGDSALYLCASSVTGPGNTIYFGEGSWLTVV.

V is TRBV7-2 and J is TRBJ2-1; 7 bases are a match to TRBD2. The junction had 9 bases not matched to a gene; V was cut back by 1 base and J by 9 bases. CDR3 length: 15 residues. CDR1 SGHTA and CDR2 FQGNSA come from the germline V gene. CDR3: CASSLDRTRGGEQFF. The CDR3 bases are TGTGCCAGCAGCTTAGATCGGACTAGAGGCGGTGAGCAGTTCTTC.

CDR3 loop: CASSPGQGYGYTF. The CDR3 region has the DNA TGTGCCAGCAGCCCGGGACAGGGCTATGGCTACACCTTC. The V gene is TRBV9, the J gene TRBJ1-2; 9 positions match TRBD1. Germline V gene data show CDR1 as SGDLS and CDR2 as YYNGEE. Trimming cost V 4 bases and J 4 bases; bases outside gene matches: 2. This CDR3 is 13 amino acids long.